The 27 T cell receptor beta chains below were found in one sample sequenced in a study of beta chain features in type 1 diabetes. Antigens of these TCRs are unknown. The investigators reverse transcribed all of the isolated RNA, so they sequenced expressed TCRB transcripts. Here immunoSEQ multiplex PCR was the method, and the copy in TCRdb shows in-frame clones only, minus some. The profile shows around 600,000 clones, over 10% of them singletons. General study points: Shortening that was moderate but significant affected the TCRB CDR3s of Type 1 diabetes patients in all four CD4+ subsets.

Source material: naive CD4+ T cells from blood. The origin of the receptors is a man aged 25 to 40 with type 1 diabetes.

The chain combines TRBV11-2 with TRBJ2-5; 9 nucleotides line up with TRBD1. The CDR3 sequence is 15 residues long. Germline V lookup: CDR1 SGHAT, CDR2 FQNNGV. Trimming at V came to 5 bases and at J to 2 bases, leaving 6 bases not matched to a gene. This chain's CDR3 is CASSRDRGSQETQYF. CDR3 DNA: TGTGCCAGCAGCCGAGACAGGGGGAGTCAAGAGACCCAGTACTTC.

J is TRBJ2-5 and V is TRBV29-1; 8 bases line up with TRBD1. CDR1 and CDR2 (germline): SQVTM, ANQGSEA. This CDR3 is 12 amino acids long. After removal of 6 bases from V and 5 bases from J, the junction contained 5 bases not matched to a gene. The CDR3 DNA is TGCAGCGTAGACAGGGGAGACGAGACCCAGTACTTC. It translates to CSVDRGDETQYF. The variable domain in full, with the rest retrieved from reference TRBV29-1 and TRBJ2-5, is SAVISQKPSRDICQRGTSLTIQCQVDSQVTMMFWYRQQPGQSLTLIATANQGSEATYESGFVIDKFPISRPNLTFSTLTVSNMSPEDSSIYLCSVDRGDETQYFGPGTRLLVL.

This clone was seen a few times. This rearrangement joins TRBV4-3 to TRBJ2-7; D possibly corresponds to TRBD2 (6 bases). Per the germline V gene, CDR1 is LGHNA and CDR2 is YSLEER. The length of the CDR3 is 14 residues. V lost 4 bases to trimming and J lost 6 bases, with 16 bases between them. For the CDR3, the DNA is TGCGCCAGCAGCCCCAGCGGGTTGGGAGGCGAGCAGTACTTC. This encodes CASSPSGLGGEQYF.

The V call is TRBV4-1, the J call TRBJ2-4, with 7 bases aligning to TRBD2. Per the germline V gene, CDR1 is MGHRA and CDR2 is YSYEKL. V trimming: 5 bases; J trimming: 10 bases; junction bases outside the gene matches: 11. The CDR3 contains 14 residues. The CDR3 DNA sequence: TGCGCCAGCAGCAACGTGGGAGGGAACGGGATTCAGTACTTC. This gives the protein CASSNVGGNGIQYF.

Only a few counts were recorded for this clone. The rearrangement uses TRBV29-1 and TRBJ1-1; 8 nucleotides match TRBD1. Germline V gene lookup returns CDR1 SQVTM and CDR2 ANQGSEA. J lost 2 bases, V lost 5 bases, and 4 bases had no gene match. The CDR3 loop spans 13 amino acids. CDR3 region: CSVTGQVNTEAFF. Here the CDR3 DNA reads TGCAGCGTTACGGGACAGGTTAACACTGAAGCTTTCTTT. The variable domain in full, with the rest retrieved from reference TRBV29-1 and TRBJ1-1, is SAVISQKPSRDICQRGTSLTIQCQVDSQVTMMFWYRQQPGQSLTLIATANQGSEATYESGFVIDKFPISRPNLTFSTLTVSNMSPEDSSIYLCSVTGQVNTEAFFGQGTRLTVV.

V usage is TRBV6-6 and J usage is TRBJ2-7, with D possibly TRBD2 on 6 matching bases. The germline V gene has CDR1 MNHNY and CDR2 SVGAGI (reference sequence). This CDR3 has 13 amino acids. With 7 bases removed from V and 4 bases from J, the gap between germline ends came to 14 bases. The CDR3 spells CASTNPAGYEQYF. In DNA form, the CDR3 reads TGTGCCAGCACCAACCCAGCGGGTTACGAGCAGTACTTC.

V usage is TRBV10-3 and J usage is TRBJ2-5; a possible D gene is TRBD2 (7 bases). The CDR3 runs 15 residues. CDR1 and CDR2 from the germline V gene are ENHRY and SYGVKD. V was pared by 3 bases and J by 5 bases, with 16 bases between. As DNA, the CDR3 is TGTGCCATCAGTGAAGGGGGGGCAGGTCAGGAGACCCAGTACTTC. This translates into CAISEGGAGQETQYF.

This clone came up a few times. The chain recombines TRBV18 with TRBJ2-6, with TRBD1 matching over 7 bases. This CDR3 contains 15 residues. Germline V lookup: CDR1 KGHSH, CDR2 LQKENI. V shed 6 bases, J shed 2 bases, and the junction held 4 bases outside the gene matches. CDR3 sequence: CASSSDRAGANVLTF. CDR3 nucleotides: TGTGCCAGCTCGAGCGACAGGGCTGGGGCCAACGTCCTGACTTTC.

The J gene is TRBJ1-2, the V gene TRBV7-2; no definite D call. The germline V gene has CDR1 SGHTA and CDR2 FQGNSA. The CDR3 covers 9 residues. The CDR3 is CVISYGYTF. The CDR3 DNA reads TGTGTTATTTCTTATGGCTACACCTTC.

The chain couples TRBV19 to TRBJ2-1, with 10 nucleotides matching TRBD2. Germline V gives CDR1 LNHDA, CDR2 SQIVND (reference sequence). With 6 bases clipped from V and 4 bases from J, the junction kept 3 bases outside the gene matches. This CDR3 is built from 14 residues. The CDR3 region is CASRTSGLYNEQFF. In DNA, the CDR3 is TGTGCCAGTAGGACTAGCGGGTTGTACAATGAGCAGTTCTTC.

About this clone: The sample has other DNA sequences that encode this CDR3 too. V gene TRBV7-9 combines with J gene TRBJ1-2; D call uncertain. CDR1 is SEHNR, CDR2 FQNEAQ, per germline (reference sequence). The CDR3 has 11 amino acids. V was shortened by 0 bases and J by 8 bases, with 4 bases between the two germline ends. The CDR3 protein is CASSLAGGYTF. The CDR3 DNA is TGTGCCAGCAGCTTAGCGGGGGGCTACACCTTC.

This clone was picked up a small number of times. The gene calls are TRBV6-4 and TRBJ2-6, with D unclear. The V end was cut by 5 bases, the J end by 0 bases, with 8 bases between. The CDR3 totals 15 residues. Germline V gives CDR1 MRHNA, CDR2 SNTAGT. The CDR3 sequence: CASSPSGSGANVLTF. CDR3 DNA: TGTGCCAGCAGTCCGTCGGGCTCTGGGGCCAACGTCCTGACTTTC.

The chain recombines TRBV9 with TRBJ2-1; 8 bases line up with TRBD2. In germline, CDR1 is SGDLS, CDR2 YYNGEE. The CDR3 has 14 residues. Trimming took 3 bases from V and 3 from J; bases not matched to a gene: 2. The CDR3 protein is CASSAAGDYNEQFF. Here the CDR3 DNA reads TGTGCCAGCAGCGCAGCGGGGGACTACAATGAGCAGTTCTTC.

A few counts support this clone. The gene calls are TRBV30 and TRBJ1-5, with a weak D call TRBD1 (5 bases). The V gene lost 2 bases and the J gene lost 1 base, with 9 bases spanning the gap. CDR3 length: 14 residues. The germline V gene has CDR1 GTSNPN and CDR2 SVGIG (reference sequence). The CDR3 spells CAWSQGWSNQPQHF. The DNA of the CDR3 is TGTGCCTGGAGTCAGGGTTGGAGCAATCAGCCCCAGCATTTT.

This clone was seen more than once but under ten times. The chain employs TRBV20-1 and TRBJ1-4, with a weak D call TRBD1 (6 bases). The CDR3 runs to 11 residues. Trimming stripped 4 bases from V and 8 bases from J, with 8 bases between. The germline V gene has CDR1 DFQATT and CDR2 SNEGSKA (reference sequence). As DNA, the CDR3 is TGCAGTGCTAAGGGGGAGGAAAAACTGTTTTTT. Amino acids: CSAKGEEKLFF.

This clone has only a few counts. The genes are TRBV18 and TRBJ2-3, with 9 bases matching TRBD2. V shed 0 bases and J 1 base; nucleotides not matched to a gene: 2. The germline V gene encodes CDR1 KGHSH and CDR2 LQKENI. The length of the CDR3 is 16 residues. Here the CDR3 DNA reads TGTGCCAGCTCACCACCGATAGCGGGGGGCACAGATACGCAGTATTTT. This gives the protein CASSPPIAGGTDTQYF.

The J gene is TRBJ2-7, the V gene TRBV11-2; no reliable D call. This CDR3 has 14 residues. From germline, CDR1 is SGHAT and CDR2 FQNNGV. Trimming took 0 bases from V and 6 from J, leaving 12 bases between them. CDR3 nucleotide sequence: TGTGCCAGCAGCTTAGATCTAACCTCGGGCGAGCAGTACTTC. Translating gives CASSLDLTSGEQYF. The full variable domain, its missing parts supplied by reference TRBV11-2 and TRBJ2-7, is EAGVAQSPRYKIIEKRQSVAFWCNPISGHATLYWYQQILGQGPKLLIQFQNNGVVDDSQLPKDRFSAERLKGVDSTLKIQPAKLEDSAVYLCASSLDLTSGEQYFGPGTRLTVT.

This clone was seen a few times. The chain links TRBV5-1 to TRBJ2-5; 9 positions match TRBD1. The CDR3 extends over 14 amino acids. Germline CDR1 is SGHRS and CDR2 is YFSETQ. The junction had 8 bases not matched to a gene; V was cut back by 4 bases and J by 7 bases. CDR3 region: CASSTTGGWGTQYF. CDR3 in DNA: TGCGCCAGCAGCACCACAGGGGGCTGGGGGACCCAGTACTTC.

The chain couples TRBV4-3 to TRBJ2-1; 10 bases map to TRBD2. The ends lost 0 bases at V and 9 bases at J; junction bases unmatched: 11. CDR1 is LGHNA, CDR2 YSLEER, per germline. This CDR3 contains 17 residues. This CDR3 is CASSQDLPSSGGGEQFF. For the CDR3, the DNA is TGCGCCAGCAGCCAAGATCTCCCGTCTAGCGGGGGAGGTGAGCAGTTCTTC.

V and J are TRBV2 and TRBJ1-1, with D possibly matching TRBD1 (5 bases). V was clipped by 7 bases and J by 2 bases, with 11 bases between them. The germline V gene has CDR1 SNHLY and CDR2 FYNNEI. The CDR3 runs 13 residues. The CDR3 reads CASTSQENTEAFF. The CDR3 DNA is TGTGCCAGCACGTCACAGGAAAACACTGAAGCTTTCTTT. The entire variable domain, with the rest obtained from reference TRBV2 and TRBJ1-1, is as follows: EPEVTQTPSHQVTQMGQEVILRCVPISNHLYFYWYRQILGQKVEFLVSFYNNEISEKSEIFDDQFSVERPDGSNFTLKIRSTKLEDSAMYFCASTSQENTEAFFGQGTRLTVV.

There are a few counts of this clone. The CDR3 spells CSGRLALSTDTQYF. For the CDR3, the DNA is TGCAGCGGCCGACTAGCGCTGAGCACAGATACGCAGTATTTT. The V and J genes are TRBV29-1 and TRBJ2-3; 8 nucleotides align to TRBD2. The CDR3 runs 14 residues. Germline loops: CDR1 SQVTM, CDR2 ANQGSEA. With V trimmed by 7 bases and J by 0 bases, 6 bases remained unmatched.

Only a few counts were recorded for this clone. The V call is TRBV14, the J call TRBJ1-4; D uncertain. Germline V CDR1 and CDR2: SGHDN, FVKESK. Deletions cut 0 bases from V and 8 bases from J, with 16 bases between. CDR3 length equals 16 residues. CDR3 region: CASSQERAGVREKLFF. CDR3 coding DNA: TGTGCCAGCAGCCAAGAACGCGCGGGAGTACGGGAAAAACTGTTTTTT.

This CDR3 is CASSLGTASSYEQYF. For the CDR3, the DNA is TGTGCCAGCAGCTTGGGGACAGCCAGCTCCTACGAGCAGTACTTC. The chain couples TRBV5-4 to TRBJ2-7; D perhaps matches TRBD1 (6 bases). This CDR3 region has 15 residues. Germline lookup yields CDR1 SGHNT and CDR2 YYREEE (reference sequence). V lost 0 bases to trimming and J lost 0 bases, with 10 bases between them.

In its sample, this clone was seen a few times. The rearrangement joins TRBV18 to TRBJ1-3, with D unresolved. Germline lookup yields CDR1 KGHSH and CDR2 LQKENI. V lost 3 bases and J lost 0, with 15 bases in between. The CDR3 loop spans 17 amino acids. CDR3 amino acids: CASSPNSGELSGNTIYF. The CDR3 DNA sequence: TGTGCCAGCTCACCGAATTCCGGGGAACTCTCTGGAAACACCATATATTTT.

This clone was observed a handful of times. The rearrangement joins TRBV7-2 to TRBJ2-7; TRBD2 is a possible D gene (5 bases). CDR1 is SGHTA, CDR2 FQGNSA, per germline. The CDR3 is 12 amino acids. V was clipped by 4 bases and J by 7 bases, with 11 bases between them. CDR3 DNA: TGTGCCAGCAGCTCCCCTAGCAATGAGCAGTACTTC. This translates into CASSSPSNEQYF. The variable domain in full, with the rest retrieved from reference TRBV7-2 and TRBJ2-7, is GAGVSQSPSNKVTEKGKDVELRCDPISGHTALYWYRQSLGQGLEFLIYFQGNSAPDKSGLPSDRFSAERTGGSVSTLTIQRTQQEDSAVYLCASSSPSNEQYFGPGTRLTVT.

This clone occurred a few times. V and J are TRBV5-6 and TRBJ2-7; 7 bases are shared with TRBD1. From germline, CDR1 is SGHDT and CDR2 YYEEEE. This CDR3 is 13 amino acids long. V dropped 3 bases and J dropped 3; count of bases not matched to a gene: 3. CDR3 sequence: CASSWTGFYEQYF. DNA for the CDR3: TGTGCCAGCAGCTGGACAGGTTTCTACGAGCAGTACTTC.

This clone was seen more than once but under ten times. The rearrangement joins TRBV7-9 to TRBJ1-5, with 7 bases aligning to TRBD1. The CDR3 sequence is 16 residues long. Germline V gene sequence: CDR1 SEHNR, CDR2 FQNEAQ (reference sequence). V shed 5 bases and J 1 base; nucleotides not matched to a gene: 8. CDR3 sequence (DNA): TGTGCCAGCAGCAGACAGGGAGGAGGGAGCAATCAGCCCCAGCATTTT. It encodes CASSRQGGGSNQPQHF. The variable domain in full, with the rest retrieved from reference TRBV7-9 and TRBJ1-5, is DTGVSQNPRHKITKRGQNVTFRCDPISEHNRLYWYRQTLGQGPEFLTYFQNEAQLEKSRLLSDRFSAERPKGSFSTLEIQRTEQGDSAMYLCASSRQGGGSNQPQHFGDGTRLSIL.